These T cell receptor beta chains were read from a single sample in a study of shared clonotypes between healthy human individuals. Measured with immunoSEQ multiplex PCR; TCRdb has only the in-frame clones, and not every one. The data contain a few million clones, around 93% of them singletons. Sequencing used naive CD4+ T cells from PBMCs. The receptor set was obtained from a man between 18 and 35 years old in good health. Some clones in this sample may be carry-over from other donors' samples. Each CDR3 is given with its conserved first and last residue. D genes are given only for firm matches. Some rows mark clone size as missing; the rest say once, few, many or name a class of expanded clone.

V	length	J	size	D	DNA	CDR3
TRBV19	15	TRBJ2-2	once	.	TGTGCCAGTACGCGGGGACAGTCGAACACCGGGGAGCTGTTTTTT	CASTRGQSNTGELFF
TRBV21-1	17	TRBJ2-2	.	.	TGTGCCAGCAGCAAAGAGGAGAGGGGGAGTCTTGCCGGGGAGCTGTTTTTT	CASSKEERGSLAGELFF
TRBV5-1	14	TRBJ1-4	.	TRBD1	TGCGCCAGCAGCGGGACAGGGCGGTATGAAAAACTGTTTTTT	CASSGTGRYEKLFF
TRBV6-5	14	TRBJ1-4	.	.	TGTGCCAGCAGTTACTCGATATGGGGCGAAAAACTGTTTTTT	CASSYSIWGEKLFF
TRBV5-1	14	TRBJ2-3	.	TRBD2	TGCGCCAGCAGCTTGCGGGCGGGGGCAGATACGCAGTATTTT	CASSLRAGADTQYF
TRBV5-1	14	TRBJ2-7	.	.	TGCGCCAGCAGCTTTGAGGGTGGTGGATACGAGCAGTACTTC	CASSFEGGGYEQYF
TRBV28	14	TRBJ2-5	.	TRBD2	TGTGCCAGTCAACCTCTAGCGGGAGGAGAGACCCAGTACTTC	CASQPLAGGETQYF
TRBV5-1	13	TRBJ2-5	.	.	TGCGCCAGCAGCTTGGCCATGGCGGAGACCCAGTACTTC	CASSLAMAETQYF
TRBV6-5	16	TRBJ2-1	.	TRBD1	TGTGCCAGCAGTTACTCTCTAGGACAGGCACACAATGAGCAGTTCTTC	CASSYSLGQAHNEQFF
TRBV28	14	TRBJ2-5	.	.	TGTGCCAGCAGTTTCTCAGGGGTTCAAGAGACCCAGTACTTC	CASSFSGVQETQYF
TRBV5-6	14	TRBJ2-3	.	.	TGTGCCAGCACCCTCGGTCCTTTCACAGATACGCAGTATTTT	CASTLGPFTDTQYF
TRBV15	18	TRBJ2-2	.	TRBD2	TGTGCCACCAGCAGAGCCGCGCTAGCGGGAGTGGTCCCCGGGGAGCTGTTTTTT	CATSRAALAGVVPGELFF
TRBV5-1	14	TRBJ1-1	.	TRBD1	TGCGCCAGCAGCCCGGGACAGGGAATTGGGGAAGCTTTCTTT	CASSPGQGIGEAFF
TRBV7-2	17	TRBJ1-5	.	TRBD1	TGTGCCAGCAGCTTAGTCAGGGGGCCGGTAGGCAATCAGCCCCAGCATTTT	CASSLVRGPVGNQPQHF
TRBV13	15	TRBJ2-7	.	TRBD1	TGTGCCAGCAGCTTAGACTCGGGACAGGGAATCGAGCAGTACTTC	CASSLDSGQGIEQYF
TRBV4-3	16	TRBJ2-3	.	TRBD2	TGCGCCAGCAGCCAAGAAGGAGGACTAGACACAGATACGCAGTATTTT	CASSQEGGLDTDTQYF
TRBV11-3	16	TRBJ2-3	.	TRBD1	TGTGCCAGCAGTGCCGGCGGGACAGGGGGCACGTATACGCAGTATTTT	CASSAGGTGGTYTQYF
TRBV7-6	17	TRBJ2-3	.	TRBD2	TGTGCCAGCAGCTTAGCGCTTGCGGGAGGGTTGCCAGATACGCAGTATTTT	CASSLALAGGLPDTQYF
TRBV6-4	15	TRBJ2-1	.	TRBD2	TGTGCCAGCAGCCAGGGACTAGCGGGATACAATGAGCAGTTCTTC	CASSQGLAGYNEQFF
TRBV6-1	16	TRBJ1-5	.	.	TGTGCCAGCAGTGAGAGGGACGGATATAGCAATCAGCCCCAGCATTTT	CASSERDGYSNQPQHF
TRBV11-2	16	TRBJ1-3	once	.	TGTGCCAGCAGCTTAGTTATACAGGCCACCGGAAACACCATATATTTT	CASSLVIQATGNTIYF
TRBV5-1	15	TRBJ2-7	.	TRBD2	TGCGCCAGCAGCATAACGGGACTAGCGAGCTACGAGCAGTACTTC	CASSITGLASYEQYF
TRBV15	14	TRBJ2-1	.	.	TGTGCCACCTTCAAAGGACTGGGAAACAATGAGCAGTTCTTC	CATFKGLGNNEQFF
TRBV28	16	TRBJ2-2	.	.	TGTGCCAGCAGTTTTTTCAGGAGGTCGAGCACCGGGGAGCTGTTTTTT	CASSFFRRSSTGELFF
TRBV7-9	15	TRBJ2-1	.	.	TGTGCCAGCAGCCGGATCGGTAGCTCCTACAATGAGCAGTTCTTC	CASSRIGSSYNEQFF
TRBV30	14	TRBJ1-4	.	.	TGTGCCTGGAGAATCGGAGGGGCGGGTGAAAAACTGTTTTTT	CAWRIGGAGEKLFF
TRBV28	17	TRBJ2-1	.	TRBD1	TGTGCCAGCAGCAGAGTGCGATGGGACAGGGACCTCAATGAGCAGTTCTTC	CASSRVRWDRDLNEQFF
TRBV4-1	15	TRBJ2-3	.	.	TGCGCCAGCAGCCAAGTTTGGGGTCAGGCAGATACGCAGTATTTT	CASSQVWGQADTQYF
TRBV11-2	16	TRBJ2-3	.	.	TGTGCCAGCAGCCACCTCTTGGGGGGGCTGACAGATACGCAGTATTTT	CASSHLLGGLTDTQYF
TRBV10-3	15	TRBJ2-7	.	TRBD2	TGTGCCATCAGTGATTCCAGACTAGCGGCCTACGAGCAGTACTTC	CAISDSRLAAYEQYF
TRBV6-5	16	TRBJ1-1	.	.	TGTGCCAGCAGTTACTCTTACGGGGCGTGGAACACTGAAGCTTTCTTT	CASSYSYGAWNTEAFF
TRBV5-8	14	TRBJ2-1	.	TRBD1	TGTGCCAGCAGCTTGGGACAGGGTTACAATGAGCAGTTCTTC	CASSLGQGYNEQFF
TRBV9	17	TRBJ2-2	.	TRBD1	TGTGCCAGCACCAACCTCAGACAGGGCCCGAACACCGGGGAGCTGTTTTTT	CASTNLRQGPNTGELFF
TRBV6-5	13	TRBJ2-3	.	.	TGTGCCAGCAGGACCGCAGGAGCGGATACGCAGTATTTT	CASRTAGADTQYF
TRBV28	13	TRBJ1-1	.	.	TGTGCCAGCAGTCCCAGACAGGTTAGGGGCGCTTTCTTT	CASSPRQVRGAFF
TRBV5-4	16	TRBJ1-4	.	.	TGTGCCAGCAGCTCGGGGGGGGCAACAACTAATGAAAAACTGTTTTTT	CASSSGGATTNEKLFF
TRBV7-9	17	TRBJ2-1	.	TRBD2	TGTGCCAGCAGCTTAGACGCGGGACTAGCGACGCCGGGAGAGCAGTTCTTC	CASSLDAGLATPGEQFF
TRBV6-1	15	TRBJ1-5	.	.	TGTGCCAGCCTCTCGAGGGTCGTGGGCAATCAGCCCCAGCATTTT	CASLSRVVGNQPQHF
TRBV4-2	16	TRBJ2-1	.	.	TGTGCCAGCAGCCAAGAATGGCGGGAACCCTACAATGAGCAGTTCTTC	CASSQEWREPYNEQFF
TRBV18	20	TRBJ1-4	.	.	TGTGCCAGCTCACCACTTATTCTCGCCGGGACGGACCAAACTAATGAAAAACTGTTTTTT	CASSPLILAGTDQTNEKLFF
TRBV2	16	TRBJ2-2	.	.	TGTGCCAGCAGTGAAGACGTGAGGGGTGGTACCGGGGAGCTGTTTTTT	CASSEDVRGGTGELFF
TRBV7-4	14	TRBJ1-1	.	.	TGTGCCAGCAGCTTAGCCCAACTGAGACCGAAAGCTTTCTTT	CASSLAQLRPKAFF
TRBV15	16	TRBJ1-5	.	.	TGTGCCACCAGCAGAGTAGTATCCAGGGACGGTCAGCCCCAGCATTTT	CATSRVVSRDGQPQHF
TRBV15	15	TRBJ2-7	.	TRBD1	TGTGCCACCAGCAGAGATCGACAGGGGGCCGGCGAGCAGTACTTC	CATSRDRQGAGEQYF
TRBV5-5	15	TRBJ2-3	.	.	TGTGCCAGCAGCTTGGGAGGGTCTAGCACAGATACGCAGTATTTT	CASSLGGSSTDTQYF
TRBV25-1	17	TRBJ2-6	.	TRBD2	TGTGCCAGCACTGCGGGGACTAGTGTGTCTGGGGCCAACGTCCTGACTTTC	CASTAGTSVSGANVLTF
TRBV12-5	14	TRBJ2-7	once	TRBD1	TGTGCTAGTGGTCCCGGACAGGGCCTCTACGAGCAGTACTTC	CASGPGQGLYEQYF
TRBV6-1	14	TRBJ1-5	few	.	TGTGCCAGCAGTACAGGGTTGGGCAATCAGCCCCAGCATTTT	CASSTGLGNQPQHF
TRBV2	14	TRBJ2-3	.	.	TGTGCCAGCCTGAGGCCCGGAGGCACAGATACGCAGTATTTT	CASLRPGGTDTQYF
TRBV5-1	14	TRBJ2-1	.	TRBD2	TGCGCCAGCAGTCGGACTAGCGGGATGAATGAGCAGTTCTTC	CASSRTSGMNEQFF
TRBV4-1	17	TRBJ2-3	.	TRBD2	TGCGCCAGCAGCCAAGTGGGAAGGGGAGGGCTAACAGATACGCAGTATTTT	CASSQVGRGGLTDTQYF
TRBV4-2	11	TRBJ2-1	.	.	TGTGCCAGCAGTGATCGATCCGAGCAGTTCTTC	CASSDRSEQFF
TRBV5-1	16	TRBJ2-7	.	.	TGCGCCAGCAGCCCAGGGGGAGTGGGGGGATCTTACGAGCAGTACTTC	CASSPGGVGGSYEQYF
TRBV2	15	TRBJ2-1	.	TRBD2	TGTGCCAGCGGTAAAGAGGGAGGGACCTACAATGAGCAGTTCTTC	CASGKEGGTYNEQFF
TRBV29-1	14	TRBJ2-1	.	TRBD2	TGCAGCGCTACCGGGACTAGCGGGTCGGTTGAGCAGTTCTTC	CSATGTSGSVEQFF
TRBV11-1	15	TRBJ2-7	.	.	TGTGCCAGCAGCCTTGCGGGGACCCTACCCTACGAGCAGTACTTC	CASSLAGTLPYEQYF
TRBV30	13	TRBJ1-5	.	.	TGTGCCTGGGCCGGGGTCCTCGGCGAGCCCCAGCATTTT	CAWAGVLGEPQHF
TRBV6-5	13	TRBJ2-2	.	.	TGTGCCAGCAGTTACGGGGTATCCGGGGAGCTGTTTTTT	CASSYGVSGELFF
TRBV5-1	17	TRBJ2-3	once	.	TGCGCCAGCAGCTTGGCCCGCGCTCTACTAAGCACAGATACGCAGTATTTT	CASSLARALLSTDTQYF
TRBV4-1	17	TRBJ2-1	.	.	TGCGCCAGCAGCCATCAACCGGGCGGAGGGGTCTACAATGAGCAGTTCTTC	CASSHQPGGGVYNEQFF